This TCR beta chain is from a study of PD-1 blockade in classical Hodgkin lymphoma. The overall study: Once every 2 weeks, patients received intravenous nivolumab at 3 mg/kg.

Concerning this clone: The antigen remains undetermined.

Study conclusions and caveats: Complete responders had baseline diversity similar to newly diagnosed patients. A reduction in baseline TCR diversity was reportedly seen in newly diagnosed patients relative to healthy donors.

All patients experienced relapse after autologous stem cell transplantation, and brentuximab vedotin exposure was variable. Patients' outcomes at their best amounted to complete response, partial response or progressive disease. Profiling relied on immunoSEQ multiplex PCR, and the TCRdb table lists in-frame clones only, not all of them. The table shows about 94,000 clones, with approximately 92% occurring only once. V was trimmed by 1 base and J by 1 base, leaving 10 bases between them. The CDR3 sequence is 15 residues long. CDR1 and CDR2 from the germline V gene are SEHNR and FQNEAQ (reference sequence).

Material: peripheral blood mononuclear cells (PBMCs), obtained before the second cycle of nivolumab. This receptor was obtained from a human donor with classical Hodgkin lymphoma. V is TRBV7-9 and J is TRBJ1-1; D perhaps matches TRBD1 (5 bases). Written as DNA, the CDR3 is TGTGCCAGCAGCTTAGTTCAGGGATGGAACACTGAAGCTTTCTTT. As protein: CASSLVQGWNTEAFF.